This T cell receptor (beta chain) was sequenced in a study of cytomegalovirus exposure and HLA in healthy donors. Note on this clone: Its antigen is still unknown.

The PCR made use of 60 Vbeta and 13 Jbeta primers. In the original processing: Later, an analysis found about 80 million unique TCR beta chains, and 8.5 million to 14 million of these were shared. Sequencing was performed with immunoSEQ multiplex PCR; in TCRdb, only in-frame clones are kept and a portion is missing. V and J calls and clone size are given by that table; D and trimming were obtained from the DNA. The table has 180,000 or so clones, about 80% seen once. There are 17 residues in the CDR3. Looked up from germline, CDR1 is SGHAT and CDR2 is FQDESV (reference sequence). Germline trimming cut 2 bases from V and 4 bases from J; bases unmatched to any gene: 12. General study points: Analysis was performed later, and it showed HLA-associated TCR beta chains to be more clonally expanded than equally common others. Available immune exposure information covered CMV serostatus only. Based on reports, TCR beta sequences accurately predicted HLA-A and HLA-B alleles for most subjects.

The sequenced sample consisted of PBMCs. This sequence joins TRBV11-1 and TRBJ2-5; 8 bases are a match to TRBD1. The clonotype was recovered from a man aged 40-49 years in good health and CMV-seronegative. DNA of the CDR3: TGTGCCAGCAGCTTACTTGTCGGGGACAGGAGCCGAGAGACCCAGTACTTC. As protein: CASSLLVGDRSRETQYF.